This TCR beta chain emerged from a study of T cell changes during pregnancy in multiple sclerosis. CDR1 and CDR2 from the germline V gene are WSHSY and SAAADI. The CDR3 length is 14 residues. Trimming took off 0 bases at V and 7 bases at J, with 12 bases between the two ends. Libraries were prepared by immunoSEQ multiplex PCR; TCRdb keeps only in-frame clonotypes and omits some of them. The sample holds tens of thousands of clones, about nine tenths seen once. The source material was CD4+ T cells from peripheral blood mononuclear cells, sampled before pregnancy. The gene calls are TRBV10-2 and TRBJ1-2; the D is unclear. This TCR derives from a female donor with multiple sclerosis, enrolled in a pregnancy study. The CDR3 region is CASSESRGARGYTF. Written as DNA, the CDR3 is TGCGCCAGCAGTGAGTCGCGGGGTGCTCGTGGCTACACCTTC.